The rows below give T cell receptor beta chains drawn from one sample of a study of lymphopenia after photon versus proton radiotherapy. Sequencing used immunoSEQ multiplex PCR; TCRdb keeps in-frame clones, though not all of them. This table holds 15,000 to 20,000 clones, less than 90% found once. The sample was peripheral blood, taken from a patient treated with proton-based radiotherapy. The receptor source for this set is a woman in her sixties or seventies with cholangiocarcinoma. Some clones in this sample may be carry-over from other donors' samples. Each CDR3 is given with its conserved first and last residue. The order of the fields is V gene, J gene, clone size, CDR3 length, D gene, CDR3 DNA, CDR3 protein. The D gene is left open where the match is weak. Expanded clones are given a class, and other clones once, few, many or no size at all.

v_call: TRBV6-5; j_call: TRBJ1-2; clone_size: -; cdr3_length: 12; d_call: -; cdr3_nt: TGTGCCAGCAGTAGCCCAAGGGACGGCTACACCTTC; cdr3_aa: CASSSPRDGYTF
v_call: TRBV5-1; j_call: TRBJ2-4; clone_size: -; cdr3_length: 15; d_call: -; cdr3_nt: TGCGCCAGCAGCTTGGACAGGGTGGCCCAAAACATTCAGTACTTC; cdr3_aa: CASSLDRVAQNIQYF
v_call: TRBV21-1; j_call: TRBJ1-1; clone_size: -; cdr3_length: 15; d_call: -; cdr3_nt: TGTGCCAGCAGCAAAGAGCCAGGGGTTAACACTGAAGCTTTCTTT; cdr3_aa: CASSKEPGVNTEAFF
v_call: TRBV4-2; j_call: TRBJ1-6; clone_size: few; cdr3_length: 16; d_call: -; cdr3_nt: TGTGCCAGCAGCCGCCGGAGGGAGGTTTGGGATTCACCCCTCCACTTT; cdr3_aa: CASSRRREVWDSPLHF
v_call: TRBV19; j_call: TRBJ2-3; clone_size: -; cdr3_length: 15; d_call: TRBD2; cdr3_nt: TGTGCCAGTACCTCGCCGGGGGGGCAGTCAGATACGCAGTATTTT; cdr3_aa: CASTSPGGQSDTQYF
v_call: TRBV18; j_call: TRBJ1-4; clone_size: -; cdr3_length: 16; d_call: -; cdr3_nt: TGTGCCAGCTCACCAACTCTAGGGCAGCAAAATGAAAAACTGTTTTTT; cdr3_aa: CASSPTLGQQNEKLFF
v_call: TRBV7-2; j_call: TRBJ2-7; clone_size: -; cdr3_length: 15; d_call: TRBD2; cdr3_nt: TGTGCCAGCAGCTTAAGAAGCGGGAGTACCTACGAGCAGTACTTC; cdr3_aa: CASSLRSGSTYEQYF
v_call: TRBV5-1; j_call: TRBJ2-5; clone_size: -; cdr3_length: 13; d_call: -; cdr3_nt: TGCGCCAGCAGCTTGGGGGAACGAGAGACCCAGTACTTC; cdr3_aa: CASSLGERETQYF
v_call: TRBV6-1; j_call: TRBJ2-6; clone_size: few; cdr3_length: 16; d_call: -; cdr3_nt: TGTGCCAGCAGTGCCCGGTGGAGGTCTGGGGCCAACGTCCTGACTTTC; cdr3_aa: CASSARWRSGANVLTF
v_call: TRBV30; j_call: TRBJ2-7; clone_size: few; cdr3_length: 12; d_call: -; cdr3_nt: TGTGCCTGGAGTCCCGTCACCTACGAGCAGTACTTC; cdr3_aa: CAWSPVTYEQYF
v_call: TRBV18; j_call: TRBJ1-1; clone_size: -; cdr3_length: 18; d_call: TRBD1; cdr3_nt: TGTGCCAGCTCACTGATGCGGCGGGACAGGGGCTTGAACACTGAAGCTTTCTTT; cdr3_aa: CASSLMRRDRGLNTEAFF
v_call: TRBV7-2; j_call: TRBJ1-2; clone_size: -; cdr3_length: 12; d_call: -; cdr3_nt: TGTGCCAGCAGCTTAAACTGGGATGGCTACACCTTC; cdr3_aa: CASSLNWDGYTF
v_call: TRBV7-2; j_call: TRBJ1-5; clone_size: -; cdr3_length: 15; d_call: -; cdr3_nt: TGTGCCAGCAGCTTAGCAGGGTTAACTTTCGAGCCCCAGCATTTT; cdr3_aa: CASSLAGLTFEPQHF
v_call: TRBV30; j_call: TRBJ1-5; clone_size: -; cdr3_length: 13; d_call: -; cdr3_nt: TGTGCCTGGAGCCCGGGGGGGTCTCAGCCCCAGCATTTT; cdr3_aa: CAWSPGGSQPQHF
v_call: TRBV4-1; j_call: TRBJ2-3; clone_size: -; cdr3_length: 17; d_call: -; cdr3_nt: TGCGCCAGCAGCCAAGAAGGTCCAGGGGGGTCCACAGATACGCAGTATTTT; cdr3_aa: CASSQEGPGGSTDTQYF
v_call: TRBV5-1; j_call: TRBJ2-4; clone_size: -; cdr3_length: 16; d_call: -; cdr3_nt: TGCGCCAGCAGCTTCGGGACGGTTCTAGCCAAAAACATTCAGTACTTC; cdr3_aa: CASSFGTVLAKNIQYF
v_call: TRBV7-2; j_call: TRBJ2-1; clone_size: -; cdr3_length: 15; d_call: -; cdr3_nt: TGTGCCAGCAGCTTAGGAGGTCAGGTTGGAAATGAGCAGTTCTTC; cdr3_aa: CASSLGGQVGNEQFF
v_call: TRBV5-1; j_call: TRBJ2-7; clone_size: once; cdr3_length: 15; d_call: TRBD2; cdr3_nt: TGCGCCAGCAGAAGCGGGACGGTGACTACCTACGAGCAGTACTTC; cdr3_aa: CASRSGTVTTYEQYF
v_call: TRBV5-1; j_call: TRBJ2-5; clone_size: -; cdr3_length: 14; d_call: -; cdr3_nt: TGCGCCAGCAGCTTGGGAGGGACTCAAGAGACCCAGTACTTC; cdr3_aa: CASSLGGTQETQYF
v_call: TRBV7-2; j_call: TRBJ1-1; clone_size: -; cdr3_length: 15; d_call: TRBD1; cdr3_nt: TGTGCCAGCAGCCAAAACAGGGGGAGAGTCACTGAAGCTTTCTTT; cdr3_aa: CASSQNRGRVTEAFF
v_call: TRBV18; j_call: TRBJ2-1; clone_size: -; cdr3_length: 15; d_call: -; cdr3_nt: TGTGCCAGCTCACGACGGGAGAATGACTACAATGAGCAGTTCTTC; cdr3_aa: CASSRRENDYNEQFF
v_call: TRBV11-3; j_call: TRBJ1-1; clone_size: -; cdr3_length: 15; d_call: TRBD1; cdr3_nt: TGTGCCAGCAGCCAAATGGGGACAGTGGGAACTGAAGCTTTCTTT; cdr3_aa: CASSQMGTVGTEAFF
v_call: TRBV11-2; j_call: TRBJ2-1; clone_size: -; cdr3_length: 18; d_call: TRBD2; cdr3_nt: TGTGCCAGCAGCTTAGAAGCCCCTGGACTAGCGGGACTCAATGAACAGTTCTTC; cdr3_aa: CASSLEAPGLAGLNEQFF
v_call: TRBV7-2; j_call: TRBJ2-7; clone_size: -; cdr3_length: 12; d_call: TRBD1; cdr3_nt: TGTGCCAGCAGGACGGCAGGGGGCGAGCAGTACTTC; cdr3_aa: CASRTAGGEQYF